A selection of T cell receptor beta chains follows, all from one sample in a study of blood T cell repertoires in COVID-19. Using immunoSEQ multiplex PCR, the repertoire was profiled, and TCRdb retains in-frame clones only, with some absent. The data hold roughly 280,000 clones, with almost 90% observed a single time. The specimen was peripheral blood. These TCRs come from a woman aged 25 to 39 with COVID-19, enrolled during active disease. The CDR3 runs from the conserved cysteine through the conserved F or W.

V	length	J	CDR3
TRBV5-6	12	TRBJ2-1	CASSFLGTEQFF
TRBV14	16	TRBJ1-6	CASSHTGINWNSPLHF
TRBV5-1	19	TRBJ2-2	CASSLVGLAGVANTGELFF
TRBV5-4	15	TRBJ2-5	CASSLGMGARETQYF
TRBV7-2	13	TRBJ2-7	CASSFGQGYEQYF
TRBV28	14	TRBJ2-5	CASSLRGTDPAQYF
TRBV7-2	17	TRBJ2-6	CASSPGQGASGANVLTF
TRBV7-3	13	TRBJ1-2	CASSTGGSYGYTF
TRBV28	16	TRBJ2-3	CASSLKQGRGTDTQYF
TRBV6-6	15	TRBJ2-7	CASRPQRQGAYEQYF
TRBV6-4	15	TRBJ1-5	CASSDRGHSNQPQHF
TRBV10-3	16	TRBJ2-1	CAISFSGTSGKNEQFF
TRBV27	17	TRBJ1-4	CASRSLGGRGSNEKLFF
TRBV30	15	TRBJ1-1	CAWRRWGGGETEAFF
TRBV27	13	TRBJ1-2	CASSFPGNYGYTF
TRBV5-1	17	TRBJ2-1	CASSLAQGLETYNEQFF
TRBV2	15	TRBJ2-1	CASSEGGLSYNEQFF
TRBV30	13	TRBJ2-1	CAWSVQGQGEQFF
TRBV5-1	13	TRBJ1-2	CASSGGLDYGYTF
TRBV27	13	TRBJ2-5	CASSFDNQETQYF
TRBV28	17	TRBJ2-2	CASRVGTAVGGTGELFF
TRBV30	10	TRBJ1-2	CAGGPYGYTF
TRBV6-5	15	TRBJ2-2	CASSYSLGLAGELFF
TRBV30	13	TRBJ1-5	CAAGQGRNQPQHF
TRBV28	15	TRBJ1-1	CASSLSGAWGTEAFF
TRBV7-9	15	TRBJ2-7	CASSHGDRGRYEQYF
TRBV5-4	15	TRBJ2-7	CASSLSGSPLLEQYF
TRBV14	15	TRBJ2-7	CASSQLGQGVYEQYF
TRBV28	21	TRBJ2-3	CASSYPYTPGLAGVSTDTQYF
TRBV4-1	12	TRBJ2-7	CASSQDRYEQYF
TRBV9	12	TRBJ2-1	CASSQQGREQFF
TRBV6-5	15	TRBJ2-3	CASRSGGAGTDTQYF
TRBV28	12	TRBJ2-7	CASSPGPGEQYF
TRBV28	17	TRBJ1-4	CASSLPTPQGLNEKLFF
TRBV20-1	11	TRBJ2-5	CSASLQETQYF
TRBV29-1	13	TRBJ2-2	CSVWLAGRGELFF
TRBV5-6	14	TRBJ2-4	CASSLLLAKNIQYF
TRBV30	12	TRBJ2-1	CAWSPRGHEQFF
TRBV29-1	14	TRBJ1-2	CSVGVTALGYGYTF
TRBV9	13	TRBJ2-5	CASSVDIKAAQYF
TRBV18	14	TRBJ2-7	CASHFDRTAYEQYF